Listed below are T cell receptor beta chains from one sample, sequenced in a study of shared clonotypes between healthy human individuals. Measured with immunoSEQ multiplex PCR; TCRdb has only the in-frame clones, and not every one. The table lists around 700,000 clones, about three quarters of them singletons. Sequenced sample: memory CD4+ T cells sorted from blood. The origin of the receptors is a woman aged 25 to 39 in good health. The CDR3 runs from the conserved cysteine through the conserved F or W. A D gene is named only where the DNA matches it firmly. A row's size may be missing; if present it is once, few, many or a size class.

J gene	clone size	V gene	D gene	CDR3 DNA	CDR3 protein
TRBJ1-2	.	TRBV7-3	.	TGTGCCAGCAGCTCCTCGAACTCTAACTATGGCTACACCTTC	CASSSSNSNYGYTF
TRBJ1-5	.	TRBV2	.	TGTGCCAGCAGTGACCAAAGCAATCAGCCCCAGCATTTT	CASSDQSNQPQHF
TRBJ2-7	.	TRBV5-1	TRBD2	TGCGCCAGCAGCTTGGATACCAGACTAGCGGGAGACTACGAGCAGTACTTC	CASSLDTRLAGDYEQYF
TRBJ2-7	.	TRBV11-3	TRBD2	TGTGCCAGCAGCCAGGGACTAGCGGGAGTCAACGAGCAGTACTTC	CASSQGLAGVNEQYF
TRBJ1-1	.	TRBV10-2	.	TGCGCCAGCAGTGAGCCGGGTTTGATGAACACTGAAGCTTTCTTT	CASSEPGLMNTEAFF
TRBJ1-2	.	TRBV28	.	TGTGCCAGCACCGAACCCTTGATCTATGGCTACACCTTC	CASTEPLIYGYTF
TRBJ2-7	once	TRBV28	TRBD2	TGTGCCAGCAGCCGTAGCGGGAGTGGGTACGAGCAGTACTTC	CASSRSGSGYEQYF
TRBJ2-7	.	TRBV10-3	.	TGTGCCATCAGTGGAGGGGGGACAACCTCCTACGAGCAGTACTTC	CAISGGGTTSYEQYF
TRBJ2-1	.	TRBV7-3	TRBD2	TGTGCCAGCAGCGAACTAGCGCGTGAGCAGTTCTTC	CASSELAREQFF
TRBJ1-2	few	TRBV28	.	TGTGCCAGCAGTTCCCCGGATGAGGGCTACACCTTC	CASSSPDEGYTF
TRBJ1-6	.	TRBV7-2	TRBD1	TGTGCCAGCAGTTCTACAGGGGGTTCACCCCTCCACTTT	CASSSTGGSPLHF
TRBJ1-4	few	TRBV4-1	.	TGCGCCAGCAGCCTAGGCCATAGGGAAAAACTGTTTTTT	CASSLGHREKLFF
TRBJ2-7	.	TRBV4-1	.	TGCGCCAGCACCCAGGGGAACGCATCCCCCTACTACGAGCAGTACTTC	CASTQGNASPYYEQYF
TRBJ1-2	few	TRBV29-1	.	TGCAGCGTTGGTGGCAGGGTGGAGGGTGGCTACACCTTC	CSVGGRVEGGYTF
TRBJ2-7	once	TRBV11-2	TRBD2	TGTGCCAGCAGCTTAGGATTAGCGGGTTTCGCGGGCATCTCCTACGAGCAGTACTTC	CASSLGLAGFAGISYEQYF
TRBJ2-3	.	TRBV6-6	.	TGTGCCAGCTGCCGGAGGGCTAGCACAGATACGCAGTATTTT	CASCRRASTDTQYF
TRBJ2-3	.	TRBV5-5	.	TGTGCCAGCAGTCGTGACACAGATACGCAGTATTTT	CASSRDTDTQYF
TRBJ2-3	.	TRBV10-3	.	TGTGCCATCAGTGAGTCGAGGATAGATACGCAGTATTTT	CAISESRIDTQYF
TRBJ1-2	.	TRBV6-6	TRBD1	TGTGCCAGCAGTTCGCGGGGACAGAATGTCTATGGCTACACCTTC	CASSSRGQNVYGYTF
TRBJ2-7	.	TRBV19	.	TGTGCCAGTAGTATAGTGGGGCGCCTAACCTACGAGCAGTACTTC	CASSIVGRLTYEQYF
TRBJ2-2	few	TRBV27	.	TGTGCCAGCAGGCCGGACTGGAGTACCGGGGAGCTGTTTTTT	CASRPDWSTGELFF
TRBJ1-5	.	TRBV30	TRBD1	TGTGCCTGGAGCAGACAGGGTGGCAATCAGCCCCAGCATTTT	CAWSRQGGNQPQHF
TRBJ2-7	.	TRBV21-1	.	TGTGCCAGCAGCTACCCGCGGAGCACCTCCTACGAGCAGTACTTC	CASSYPRSTSYEQYF
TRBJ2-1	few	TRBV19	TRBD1	TGTGCCAGTAATCCGGGACAGGGGGCCAATGAGCAGTTCTTC	CASNPGQGANEQFF
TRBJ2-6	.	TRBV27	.	TGTGCCACCCTGTCCTCTGGGGCCAACGTCCTGACTTTC	CATLSSGANVLTF
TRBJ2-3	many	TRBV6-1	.	TGTGCCAGCAGCGAGCGACAGGGGAGGGTAGATACGCAGTATTTT	CASSERQGRVDTQYF
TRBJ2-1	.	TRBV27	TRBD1	TGTGCCAGCAGTTTAGCGCCGGGACAGATCTACAATGAGCAGTTCTTC	CASSLAPGQIYNEQFF
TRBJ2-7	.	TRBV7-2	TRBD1	TGTGCCAGCAGCTTAGATTATAGGTCTGGGGACAGGGGCTACGAGCAGTACTTC	CASSLDYRSGDRGYEQYF
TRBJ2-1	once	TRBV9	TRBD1	TGTGCCAGCAGCGAGACAGGGGACCCCTCCTACAATGAGCAGTTCTTC	CASSETGDPSYNEQFF
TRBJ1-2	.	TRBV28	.	TGTGCCAGCAGTTCTCCCTGGGGCAGGGGCTATGGCTACACCTTC	CASSSPWGRGYGYTF
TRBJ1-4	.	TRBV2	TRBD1	TGTGCCAGCAGTGAAATGGGGACAGGGACCGGAGAAAAACTGTTTTTT	CASSEMGTGTGEKLFF
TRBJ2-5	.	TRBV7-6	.	TGTGCCAGCAGCTTAGTCCAGAAGGGGACCCAGTACTTC	CASSLVQKGTQYF
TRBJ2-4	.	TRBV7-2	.	TGTGCCAGCAGCTTAGTGCACAGAAACATTCAGTACTTC	CASSLVHRNIQYF
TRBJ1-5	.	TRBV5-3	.	TGTGCCAGAAGATCAGCGGGGGGCAATCAGCCCCAGCATTTT	CARRSAGGNQPQHF
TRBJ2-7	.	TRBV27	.	TGTGCCAGCAGTTTGCAACAGGGAGCCACCTACGAGCAGTACTTC	CASSLQQGATYEQYF
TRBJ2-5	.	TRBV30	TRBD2	TGTGCCTGGAGTGTAACTAGCGGGACACAGACCCAGTACTTC	CAWSVTSGTQTQYF
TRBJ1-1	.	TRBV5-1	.	TGCGCCAGCAGCGATCGGAGGGTGAACACTGAAGCTTTCTTT	CASSDRRVNTEAFF
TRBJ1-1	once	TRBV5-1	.	TGCGCCAGCAGCTTGACGGACCTAAACACTGAAGCTTTCTTT	CASSLTDLNTEAFF
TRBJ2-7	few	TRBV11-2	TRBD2	TGTGCCAGCAGCCCACTTACTAGCGGGAGCGGCGAGCAGTACTTC	CASSPLTSGSGEQYF
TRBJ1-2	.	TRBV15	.	TGTGCCACCAGCAGTCCGACAGGTCTCTATGGCTACACCTTC	CATSSPTGLYGYTF
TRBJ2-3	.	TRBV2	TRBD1	TGTGCCAGCCATACTGGACAGGCAGATACGCAGTATTTT	CASHTGQADTQYF
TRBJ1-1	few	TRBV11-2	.	TGTGCCAGCAGCGCCTCGACAGAGAACACTGAAGCTTTCTTT	CASSASTENTEAFF
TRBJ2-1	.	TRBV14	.	TGTGCCAGCAGCCAATCCAGTATTGAGCAGTTCTTC	CASSQSSIEQFF
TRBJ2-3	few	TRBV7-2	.	TGTGCCAGCAGCTTAGCTTACGCGTCAGATACGCAGTATTTT	CASSLAYASDTQYF
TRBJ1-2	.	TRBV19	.	TGTGCCAGTAGTATCGGGAGGGTATTCGGCTACACCTTC	CASSIGRVFGYTF